A single sample is the source of the 10 T cell receptor beta chains below, sequenced in a study of OX40 agonist ivuxolimab in advanced cancers. The protocol was immunoSEQ multiplex PCR, while the TCRdb copy is restricted to in-frame clones and leaves out a portion. The table has fewer than 90,000 clones, 70% to 90% seen once; the top ten hold under 3%. This sample comprised CD4+ or CD8+ T cells sorted from blood, obtained in a trial of the OX40 agonist ivuxolimab. The receptors come from an adult with an advanced solid tumor such as melanoma, head and neck, liver or kidney cancer.

The chain has TRBV5-5 and TRBJ2-3, with D possibly being TRBD2 (6 bases). Trimming removed 3 bases from V and 4 bases from J, with 15 bases in between. The CDR3 contains 15 residues. CDR1 and CDR2 (germline): SGHKS, YYEKEE (reference sequence). The chain's CDR3 is CASSSRSGWADTQYF. CDR3 bases: TGTGCCAGCAGCTCCAGGAGCGGGTGGGCAGATACGCAGTATTTT.

The chain links TRBV20-1 to TRBJ1-6; D unresolved. Trimming pared 5 bases from V and 5 bases from J, leaving 4 bases between. The CDR3 loop spans 11 amino acids. The V gene's germline CDR1 is DFQATT and CDR2 SNEGSKA (reference sequence). CDR3 coding DNA: TGCAGTGCTGATAATAATTCACCCCTCCACTTT. It specifies CSADNNSPLHF.

The genes are TRBV28 and TRBJ2-7; 10 nucleotides agree with TRBD1. V dropped 10 bases and J dropped 3; count of bases not matched to a gene: 9. Germline CDR1 MDHEN, CDR2 SYDVKM. The CDR3 runs 14 residues. Here the CDR3 reads CATNYGTGDYEQYV. CDR3 coding DNA: TGTGCCACTAACTACGGGACAGGGGACTACGAGCAGTACGTC.

This clone was found once. V gene TRBV5-8 combines with J gene TRBJ1-5; 7 bases match TRBD1. V shed 2 bases and J 3 bases; nucleotides not matched to a gene: 17. CDR3 size: 19 residues. Germline loops: CDR1 SGHTS, CDR2 YDEGEE. The CDR3 here is CASSFPLAGGLTINQPQHF. The CDR3, as DNA: TGTGCCAGCAGCTTTCCCCTGGCAGGGGGACTGACTATCAATCAGCCCCAGCATTTT.

Turning to this clone: The germline gene is not matched at one end of the junction; a read error may be the cause. The CDR3 protein is CSFEGVLFYNEQFF. The DNA of the CDR3 is TGCAGCTTTGAAGGGGTCCTCTTCTACAATGAGCAGTTCTTC. The chain carries TRBV29-1 and TRBJ2-1; a possible D gene is TRBD1 (5 bases). The CDR3 is 14 amino acids. The germline gives CDR1 SQVTM, CDR2 ANQGSEA.

Details on this clone: One end of the junction is discordant with germline, which a read error may explain. The V gene is TRBV7-2, the J gene TRBJ2-5, with D perhaps matching TRBD2 (5 bases). Germline V lookup: CDR1 SGHTA, CDR2 FQGNSA. This CDR3 contains 14 residues. The CDR3: CASGLDRGQETQYF. The DNA for the CDR3 is TGTGCCAGCGGCTTAGATCGGGGCCAAGAGACCCAGTACTTC.

The chain links TRBV28 to TRBJ2-5, with D perhaps TRBD1 or TRBD2 (6 bases each). Trimming stripped 7 bases from V and 2 bases from J, with 14 bases between. The germline V gene has CDR1 MDHEN and CDR2 SYDVKM. This CDR3 spans 14 amino acids. Here the CDR3 reads CASMGGTKQETQYF. The CDR3 region has the DNA TGTGCCAGCATGGGCGGGACAAAGCAAGAGACCCAGTACTTC.

A few counts support this clone. The rearrangement links TRBV19 to TRBJ1-5; D may be TRBD1 (6 bases). CDR1 is LNHDA and CDR2 is SQIVND in the germline V gene (reference sequence). Between the trimmed V and J ends, which lost 0 bases and 6 bases, there was a span of 15 bases. This CDR3 has 16 amino acids. CDR3 bases: TGTGCCAGTAGTATAGATCGGGGGGCGGGGGCTCAGCCCCAGCATTTT. Translated: CASSIDRGAGAQPQHF.

The chain combines TRBV7-6 with TRBJ2-1; 8 bases fit TRBD1. Per germline, CDR1 SGHVS and CDR2 FNYEAQ. J was trimmed by 2 bases and V by 3 bases; bases with no gene match: 3. CDR3 size: 15 residues. CDR3 nucleotide sequence: TGTGCCAGCAGCTTTGCAGGGGGCGCCTACAATGAGCAGTTCTTC. It codes for CASSFAGGAYNEQFF. The entire variable domain, with the rest obtained from reference TRBV7-6 and TRBJ2-1, is as follows: GAGVSQSPRYKVTKRGQDVALRCDPISGHVSLYWYRQALGQGPEFLTYFNYEAQQDKSGLPNDRFSAERPEGSISTLTIQRTEQRDSAMYRCASSFAGGAYNEQFFGPGTRLTVL.

The chain joins TRBV28 to TRBJ1-4, with TRBD1 as a possible D gene (6 bases). The CDR3 spans 15 residues. Germline CDR1 is MDHEN and CDR2 is SYDVKM. The ends were cut back, 10 bases at V and 3 bases at J, with 18 bases in the middle. The CDR3 sequence is CATSNGGAANEKLFF. Here the CDR3 DNA reads TGTGCCACCTCAAATGGGGGGGCGGCTAATGAAAAACTGTTTTTT.